This T cell receptor (beta chain) was identified in a study of blood T cell repertoires in COVID-19. Seattle participants joined during active infection and were tracked over time. The V end was cut by 10 bases, the J end by 8 bases, with 20 bases between. CDR1 and CDR2 from the germline V gene are SNHLY and FYNNEI. The CDR3 spans 13 residues. Sequenced by immunoSEQ multiplex PCR; TCRdb stores in-frame clones only, minus some. The sample lists about 59,000 clones, 70% to 90% occurring once. V usage is TRBV2 and J usage is TRBJ1-2, with D unresolved. Material: peripheral blood. The source is a man between 60 and 75 years old with COVID-19, enrolled during active disease. The CDR3 spells CATDDTPRLGYTF. CDR3 sequence (DNA): TGTGCCACCGACGACACCCCCCGCCTCGGCTACACCTTC.